One sample yielded the 14 T cell receptor beta chains listed below, sequenced in a study of technical replicates of blood from a handful of donors. Repertoires were generated with immunoSEQ multiplex PCR, while TCRdb's copy carries only in-frame clones and drops some. This table has about 73,000 clones, 93% appearing once. Specimen: T cells isolated from PBMCs. Receptors were obtained from a human donor in good health.

The chain carries TRBV6-6 and TRBJ1-5; D gene unclear. Deletions cut 5 bases from V and 8 bases from J, with 13 bases between. CDR1 and CDR2 from the germline V gene are MNHNY and SVGAGI (reference sequence). The CDR3 is 13 residues long. The chain's CDR3 is CASSPHPSEPQHF. CDR3 nucleotides: TGTGCCAGCAGTCCCCACCCCTCGGAGCCCCAGCATTTT.

This clone was counted a single time. The chain employs TRBV7-8 and TRBJ1-5; D unclear. The CDR3 contains 14 residues. Germline values: CDR1 SGHVS, CDR2 FQNEAQ. V was pared by 1 base and J by 6 bases, with 10 bases between. This CDR3 reads CASSLVGGGQPQHF. The CDR3 DNA sequence: TGTGCCAGCAGCTTAGTAGGCGGAGGTCAGCCCCAGCATTTT. The full variable domain, its missing parts supplied by reference TRBV7-8 and TRBJ1-5, is GAGVSQSPRYKVAKRGQDVALRCDPISGHVSLFWYQQALGQGPEFLTYFQNEAQLDKSGLPSDRFFAERPEGSVSTLKIQRTQQEDSAVYLCASSLVGGGQPQHFGDGTRLSIL.

The V call is TRBV6-5, the J call TRBJ1-2; D unresolved. The length of the CDR3 is 15 residues. Between the trimmed V and J ends, which lost 0 bases and 8 bases, there was a span of 16 bases. The germline V gene has CDR1 MNHEY and CDR2 SVGAGI. CDR3 sequence (DNA): TGTGCCAGCAGTTACTCGTTCGGGGTACGGGGAGGCTACACCTTC. As protein: CASSYSFGVRGGYTF.

The CDR3 spells CASSLVAGARNEQFF. DNA for the CDR3: TGCGCCAGCAGCTTGGTGGCGGGAGCCCGCAATGAGCAGTTCTTC. The chain uses TRBV5-1 and TRBJ2-1; TRBD2 agrees at 7 bases. This CDR3 has 15 amino acids. The germline CDR1 and CDR2 sequences are SGHRS and YFSETQ. V lost 0 bases, J lost 6 bases, and 6 bases stayed unmatched.

The J gene is TRBJ1-2, the V gene TRBV11-2; D unresolved. CDR3 length: 12 residues. In germline, CDR1 is SGHAT, CDR2 FQNNGV. The V and J ends lost 4 bases and 5 bases respectively, with 8 bases between them. CDR3 coding DNA: TGTGCCAGCAGCTCACAATCATATGGCTACACCTTC. As protein: CASSSQSYGYTF. The full variable domain, its missing parts supplied by reference TRBV11-2 and TRBJ1-2, is EAGVAQSPRYKIIEKRQSVAFWCNPISGHATLYWYQQILGQGPKLLIQFQNNGVVDDSQLPKDRFSAERLKGVDSTLKIQPAKLEDSAVYLCASSSQSYGYTFGSGTRLTVV.

The chain carries TRBV28 and TRBJ2-3; 8 nucleotides line up with TRBD1. The J segment lost 4 bases and the V segment lost 2 bases, leaving 5 bases of the junction unmatched. The germline gives CDR1 MDHEN, CDR2 SYDVKM. CDR3 length equals 15 residues. In nucleotides, the CDR3 is TGTGCCAGCAGTTTACCCTTGACAGGGGCAGATACGCAGTATTTT. Translated, it gives CASSLPLTGADTQYF.

This sequence joins TRBV5-4 and TRBJ1-3; a possible D gene is TRBD1 (5 bases). This CDR3 contains 15 residues. Between the trimmed V and J ends, which lost 0 bases and 1 base, there was a span of 8 bases. The V gene's germline CDR1 is SGHNT and CDR2 YYREEE (reference sequence). The CDR3 DNA is TGTGCCAGCAGCTTGGGCCACAGGTCTGGAAACACCATATATTTT. The encoded protein is CASSLGHRSGNTIYF.

The chain employs TRBV5-4 and TRBJ2-3; TRBD2 is a possible D gene (5 bases). The CDR3 runs to 14 residues. With 2 bases removed from V and 0 bases from J, the gap between germline ends came to 7 bases. Germline lookup yields CDR1 SGHNT and CDR2 YYREEE (reference sequence). CDR3 in amino acids: CASSLGGSTDTQYF. DNA of the CDR3: TGTGCCAGCAGCTTAGGAGGTAGCACAGATACGCAGTATTTT.

The chain is built from TRBV28 and TRBJ1-4, with D unclear. The germline V gene encodes CDR1 MDHEN and CDR2 SYDVKM. This CDR3 has 13 amino acids. Deletions cut 2 bases from V and 8 bases from J, with 9 bases between. CDR3: CASSLAGGEKLFF. CDR3 in DNA: TGTGCCAGCAGTTTAGCGGGTGGGGAAAAACTGTTTTTT.

The genes are TRBV4-1 and TRBJ2-4, with a possible D match to TRBD1 (5 bases). Germline CDR1 reads MGHRA; CDR2 reads YSYEKL. The CDR3 is made up of 15 amino acids. Trimming removed 0 bases at V and 8 bases at J, with 14 bases between. The CDR3 sequence is CASSQDQVRVDIQYF. CDR3 DNA sequence: TGCGCCAGCAGCCAAGATCAGGTCAGGGTTGACATTCAGTACTTC.

This chain connects TRBV30 to TRBJ1-4, with 10 bases that match TRBD1. The V gene end was trimmed by 3 bases and the J gene end by 14 bases; junction bases not matched to a gene: 9. This CDR3 has 13 residues. Per the germline V gene, CDR1 is GTSNPN and CDR2 is SVGIG (reference sequence). The CDR3 loop reads CAWRGQGIVGLFF. CDR3 coding DNA: TGTGCCTGGAGGGGACAGGGGATCGTCGGCCTGTTTTTT.

The chain has TRBV19 and TRBJ1-4; 7 bases are shared with TRBD1. This CDR3 spans 15 amino acids. Germline CDR1 reads LNHDA; CDR2 reads SQIVND (reference sequence). V was clipped by 7 bases and J by 4 bases; unmatched bases: 9. The CDR3 region is CASTTPGGNNEKLFF. The CDR3 coding sequence is TGTGCCAGTACAACCCCAGGGGGGAATAATGAAAAACTGTTTTTT.

V usage is TRBV5-4 and J usage is TRBJ1-2; D not resolved. The CDR3 sequence is 15 residues long. Germline V gene sequence: CDR1 SGHNT, CDR2 YYREEE (reference sequence). Trimming left V 4 bases short and J 2 bases short, with 15 bases between. The CDR3 region is CASSPQVGGNYGYTF. The DNA for the CDR3 is TGTGCCAGCAGCCCCCAAGTGGGAGGGAACTATGGCTACACCTTC.

The J gene is TRBJ1-1, the V gene TRBV30; 10 bases line up with TRBD1. The CDR3 contains 16 residues. Germline V gene data show CDR1 as GTSNPN and CDR2 as SVGIG (reference sequence). The V and J ends lost 2 bases and 3 bases, in that order; junction bases with no gene match: 9. DNA for the CDR3: TGTGCCTGGAGTCGGGGGAGGACAGGGGGATACACTGAAGCTTTCTTT. Its protein product is CAWSRGRTGGYTEAFF.